The present T cell receptor beta chain was sequenced within a study of blood T cells in healthy people across ages. Study-wide points: Donors of long life had a larger count of naive CD4+ cells and greater diversity than aged donors. Older age coincided with a roughly linear decline in TCR beta diversity per million T cells.

For this clonotype: Its antigen remains unidentified.

PCR was performed a second time for about 6 to 12 cycles using a sample-barcoded 5' primer and a J-beta primer mix. Each cDNA molecule was tagged by a template-switch adaptor that had 12 random nucleotides. Using its own MiXCR run on the 5' RACE reads, TCRdb lists one record per CDR3 protein. The sample records hundreds of thousands of distinct CDR3 sequences, 55% to 70% being singletons. With each sample, at least 5 micrograms of total RNA were extracted. CDR1 and CDR2 from the germline V gene are MNHNY and SVGAGI (reference sequence). The J segment lost 8 bases and the V segment lost 7 bases, leaving 12 bases of the junction unmatched. The CDR3 runs 16 residues.

Sequencing input: blood. The chain has TRBV6-6 and TRBJ2-1, with 12 positions matching TRBD2. The receptor was isolated from a man aged 30 to 39 in good health. The CDR3 is CASNPPLAGGPHEQFF. CDR3 DNA: TGTGCCAGCAATCCCCCTCTAGCGGGGGGGCCACATGAGCAGTTCTTC.